One sample yielded the 25 T cell receptor beta chains listed below, sequenced in a study of cytomegalovirus exposure and HLA in healthy donors. This PCR relied on a set of 60 Vbeta primers and 13 Jbeta primers. TCRdb keeps only in-frame clones here, not all; method: immunoSEQ multiplex PCR. The sample data list more than 40,000 clones. Sequenced: PBMCs. All receptors come from a woman in her thirties or forties in good health and CMV-seronegative.

The genes are TRBV4-2 and TRBJ2-1; 12 positions match TRBD2. CDR3 length: 15 amino acids. J was trimmed by 6 bases and V by 2 bases; bases with no gene match: 2. CDR1 and CDR2 from the germline V gene are LGHNA and YNFKEQ. In DNA form, the CDR3 reads TGTGCCAGCAGCCAATCGGGACTAGCGGGCAATGAGCAGTTCTTC. Encoded protein: CASSQSGLAGNEQFF.

This sequence joins TRBV27 and TRBJ1-2; no clear D. This CDR3 contains 14 residues. V gave up 0 bases and J gave up 7 bases, with 12 bases separating them. Per germline, CDR1 MNHEY and CDR2 SMNVEV (reference sequence). The CDR3 sequence: CASSLSPVRSGYTF. The CDR3 coding sequence is TGTGCCAGCAGTTTATCCCCCGTCCGGTCTGGCTACACCTTC.

V is TRBV5-1 and J is TRBJ1-1, with 10 bases aligning to TRBD1. CDR1 is SGHRS, CDR2 YFSETQ, per germline. The CDR3 is made up of 16 amino acids. With V trimmed by 4 bases and J by 1 base, 7 bases remained unmatched. The CDR3 DNA reads as TGCGCCAGCAGCCTTGGGACAGGGGAGGGGAACACTGAAGCTTTCTTT. This sequence encodes CASSLGTGEGNTEAFF. The full variable domain, with the rest looked up from reference TRBV5-1 and TRBJ1-1, is KAGVTQTPRYLIKTRGQQVTLSCSPISGHRSVSWYQQTPGQGLQFLFEYFSETQRNKGNFPGRFSGRQFSNSRSEMNVSTLELGDSALYLCASSLGTGEGNTEAFFGQGTRLTVV.

The CDR3 sequence is CASSLDLGGELFF. The CDR3, as DNA: TGCGCCAGCAGCTTGGACCTAGGAGGGGAGCTGTTTTTT. The chain recombines TRBV5-1 with TRBJ2-2; D is unclear. The germline V gene has CDR1 SGHRS and CDR2 YFSETQ. The CDR3 is 13 amino acids. Between the trimmed V and J ends, which lost 0 bases and 8 bases, there was a span of 8 bases.

The chain combines TRBV13 with TRBJ2-7, with D possibly matching TRBD2 (6 bases). The V end lost 7 bases, the J end lost 2 bases, and 18 bases lay between the germline ends. The V gene's germline CDR1 is PRHDT and CDR2 FYEKMQ (reference sequence). This CDR3 has 15 amino acids. CDR3 loop: CASTLGRERTYEQYF. The CDR3 region has the DNA TGTGCCAGCACCCTCGGCCGGGAGAGGACCTACGAGCAGTACTTC.

The chain couples TRBV12-5 to TRBJ2-5, with 8 bases matching TRBD1. This CDR3 spans 14 amino acids. Trimming at V came to 7 bases and at J to 4 bases, leaving 8 bases not matched to a gene. Germline values: CDR1 LGHNT, CDR2 FRNRAP. The chain's CDR3 is CASASDRGGETQYF. The CDR3 nucleotides read TGTGCTAGTGCCAGCGACAGGGGCGGAGAGACCCAGTACTTC. Together with reference TRBV12-5 and TRBJ2-5, the CDR3 gives the full variable domain: DARVTQTPRHKVTEMGQEVTMRCQPILGHNTVFWYRQTMMQGLELLAYFRNRAPLDDSGMPKDRFSAEMPDATLATLKIQPSEPRDSAVYFCASASDRGGETQYFGPGTRLLVL.

The rearrangement uses TRBV27 and TRBJ2-7; D may be TRBD2 (6 bases). Germline loops: CDR1 MNHEY, CDR2 SMNVEV (reference sequence). CDR3 length: 13 amino acids. The V end was cut by 7 bases, the J end by 8 bases, with 18 bases between. The CDR3 loop reads CASTTSWTGQQYF. In nucleotides, the CDR3 is TGTGCCAGCACCACTAGCTGGACGGGGCAGCAGTACTTC.

The rearrangement uses TRBV25-1 and TRBJ2-7; a possible D gene is TRBD1 (6 bases). Germline V gene lookup returns CDR1 MGHDK and CDR2 SYGVNS. This CDR3 is 15 amino acids long. Deletions cut 6 bases from V and 2 bases from J, with 17 bases between. The CDR3, as DNA: TGTGCCAGCAGCTTCGGGCAGGGGAACGCCTACGAGCAGTACTTC. Its translation is CASSFGQGNAYEQYF.

The chain links TRBV5-1 to TRBJ2-7; D perhaps matches TRBD1 (5 bases). V lost 1 base and J lost 1, with 9 bases in between. CDR3 length: 14 amino acids. Looked up from germline, CDR1 is SGHRS and CDR2 is YFSETQ. CDR3 sequence (DNA): TGCGCCAGCAGCTTGTCGCGACAGTCCTACGAGCAGTACTTC. This encodes CASSLSRQSYEQYF.

J is TRBJ2-1 and V is TRBV5-4, with TRBD2 identical over 8 bases. CDR3 length equals 15 residues. Per germline, CDR1 SGHNT and CDR2 YYREEE (reference sequence). Losses at the gene ends were 2 bases for V and 5 bases for J; bases not matched to a gene: 6. CDR3 sequence reads: CASSFTSGPDNEQFF. DNA for the CDR3: TGTGCCAGCAGCTTCACTAGCGGTCCGGACAATGAGCAGTTCTTC.

The J gene is TRBJ2-7, the V gene TRBV29-1; D may be TRBD1 (5 bases). Looked up from germline, CDR1 is SQVTM and CDR2 is ANQGSEA. V was trimmed by 1 base and J by 12 bases, leaving 19 bases between them. There are 13 residues in the CDR3. The CDR3 is CSVEGGKHPTLYF. Here the CDR3 DNA reads TGCAGCGTTGAAGGGGGCAAACACCCAACCCTGTACTTC.

The chain couples TRBV19 to TRBJ2-5; D is perhaps TRBD1 (6 bases). The germline V gene encodes CDR1 LNHDA and CDR2 SQIVND (reference sequence). V was trimmed by 6 bases and J by 11 bases, leaving 22 bases between them. This CDR3 has 14 residues. The CDR3 is CASSNRDTDDVQYF. The CDR3 DNA sequence: TGTGCCAGTAGCAACCGGGACACCGACGATGTGCAGTACTTC. The full variable domain, in which reference TRBV19 and TRBJ2-5 provide the parts outside the CDR3, is DGGITQSPKYLFRKEGQNVTLSCEQNLNHDAMYWYRQDPGQGLRLIYYSQIVNDFQKGDIAEGYSVSREKKESFPLTVTSAQKNPTAFYLCASSNRDTDDVQYFGPGTRLLVL.

The J gene is TRBJ1-2, the V gene TRBV19; the match to TRBD1 covers 8 bases. CDR1 is LNHDA and CDR2 is SQIVND in the germline V gene (reference sequence). This CDR3 region has 17 residues. V shed 5 bases and J 0 bases; nucleotides not matched to a gene: 11. The CDR3 region is CASSPLRQGSSNYGYTF. The CDR3 DNA reads TGTGCCAGTAGTCCCTTGAGACAGGGGAGTTCTAACTATGGCTACACCTTC.

V usage is TRBV29-1 and J usage is TRBJ1-2; possibly TRBD1 for D (6 bases). Germline CDR1 SQVTM, CDR2 ANQGSEA. V gave up 3 bases and J gave up 7 bases, with 15 bases separating them. The CDR3 has 13 residues. CDR3 residues: CSVEGLGAGGYTF. The CDR3 DNA reads TGCAGCGTTGAGGGGTTGGGGGCTGGTGGCTACACCTTC.

This chain links TRBV10-3 with TRBJ1-2; TRBD1 aligns across 7 bases. There are 14 residues in the CDR3. The V gene end was trimmed by 0 bases and the J gene end by 6 bases; junction bases not matched to a gene: 4. The V gene's germline CDR1 is ENHRY and CDR2 SYGVKD. CDR3 in DNA: TGTGCCATCAGTGAGTCACAGGGGAGGAATGGCTACACCTTC. Translation: CAISESQGRNGYTF.

The chain couples TRBV6-5 to TRBJ2-3; 11 bases map to TRBD1. The V segment lost 8 bases and the J segment 4 bases; nucleotides outside the gene matches: 2. Germline assignment: CDR1 MNHEY and CDR2 SVGAGI. The CDR3 totals 13 residues. This chain's CDR3 is CASGTGGADTQYF. DNA of the CDR3: TGTGCCAGCGGGACAGGGGGGGCAGATACGCAGTATTTT.

The CDR3 DNA sequence: TGCGCCAGCAGCAACTCTGGACAGGGTCTAAACATTCAGTACTTC. This codes for CASSNSGQGLNIQYF. The chain has TRBV5-1 and TRBJ2-4, with 8 bases lining up with TRBD1. The V segment lost 4 bases and the J segment 6 bases; nucleotides outside the gene matches: 9. The CDR3 is made up of 15 amino acids. Germline V gene data show CDR1 as SGHRS and CDR2 as YFSETQ.

This sequence joins TRBV4-1 and TRBJ2-3, with D possibly being TRBD1 (5 bases). The V and J ends lost 2 bases and 2 bases respectively, with 20 bases between them. Germline V gene sequence: CDR1 MGHRA, CDR2 YSYEKL. The CDR3 spans 18 residues. DNA for the CDR3: TGCGCCAGCAGCCAAAGCCCCCCTCAGGGCCTCTACACAGATACGCAGTATTTT. Protein product: CASSQSPPQGLYTDTQYF.

The V and J genes are TRBV25-1 and TRBJ2-1, with a tentative D call TRBD1 (6 bases). This CDR3 has 14 amino acids. Per the germline V gene, CDR1 is MGHDK and CDR2 is SYGVNS. Trimming took 1 base from V and 5 from J, leaving 9 bases between them. Here the CDR3 DNA reads TGTGCCAGCAGTGAATGGGACAAGGACAATGAGCAGTTCTTC. It codes for CASSEWDKDNEQFF.

The chain combines TRBV6-5 with TRBJ2-7; no definite D call. The CDR3 loop spans 10 amino acids. In germline, CDR1 is MNHEY, CDR2 SVGAGI. Trimming shortened V by 5 bases and J by 7 bases, and 6 bases separated the two germline ends. CDR3 residues: CASSDGEQYF. Here the CDR3 DNA reads TGTGCCAGCAGTGACGGGGAGCAGTACTTC.

For this clone: In the same sample, other DNA sequences code for this CDR3. In nucleotides, the CDR3 is TGTGCCAGCAGCTTATCAAGGGGATTAGATACGCAGTATTTT. Amino acid sequence: CASSLSRGLDTQYF. V and J are TRBV7-2 and TRBJ2-3; D perhaps matches TRBD1 (5 bases). Germline V gene lookup returns CDR1 SGHTA and CDR2 FQGNSA. There are 14 residues in the CDR3. Trimming left V 2 bases short and J 5 bases short, with 11 bases between.

The V call is TRBV6-6, the J call TRBJ1-1; TRBD1 might be the D (6 bases). CDR3 size: 15 residues. Germline assignment: CDR1 MNHNY and CDR2 SVGAGI (reference sequence). V lost 7 bases and J 1 base, leaving 16 bases between the germline ends. Here the CDR3 DNA reads TGTGCCAGCACCCTCCCTCAGGGGCGGAACACTGAAGCTTTCTTT. Residues: CASTLPQGRNTEAFF.

This chain connects TRBV5-1 to TRBJ1-4; 12 positions agree with TRBD1. Germline V gene sequence: CDR1 SGHRS, CDR2 YFSETQ. The CDR3 runs 16 residues. Trimming at V came to 4 bases and at J to 2 bases, leaving 3 bases not matched to a gene. The CDR3 reads CASSPGQGATNEKLFF. The CDR3 DNA reads TGCGCCAGCAGCCCGGGACAGGGGGCGACTAATGAAAAACTGTTTTTT.

Here the CDR3 reads CASSQDQGRDYGYTF. Here the CDR3 DNA reads TGCGCCAGCAGCCAAGATCAAGGGCGGGACTATGGCTACACCTTC. The V gene is TRBV4-3, the J gene TRBJ1-2; D remains ambiguous. With 0 bases removed from V and 3 bases from J, the gap between germline ends came to 11 bases. From germline, CDR1 is LGHNA and CDR2 YSLEER. There are 15 residues in the CDR3.

The chain carries TRBV6-4 and TRBJ1-4, with 11 nucleotides matching TRBD1. The CDR3 has 19 residues. CDR1 MRHNA and CDR2 SNTAGT come from the germline V gene. V was pared by 6 bases and J by 3 bases, with 15 bases of the junction left unmatched. The CDR3 reads CASRDEWTGGDRANEKLFF. The CDR3 DNA is TGTGCCAGCAGAGATGAATGGACAGGGGGCGATCGGGCTAATGAAAAACTGTTTTTT.